The next 9 T cell receptor beta chains were all read from a single sample in a study of metastatic and nonmetastatic thyroid tumors. All patients were treatment-naive before thyroid surgery. TCRdb redid the clone calls on the PCR reads using MiXCR. Of tens of thousands of clones in the sample, about 29% are singletons; the top ten hold approximately 11%. The sequencing sample was made of blood. Receptors were obtained from a male donor with papillary thyroid cancer or a benign thyroid nodule (not recorded which). Some clones in this sample may be carry-over from other donors' samples.

In its sample, this clone was seen a few times. This chain joins TRBV10-1 and TRBJ1-2; D remains ambiguous. The CDR3 is made up of 11 amino acids. Germline CDR1 and CDR2: WNHNN and SYGVQD (reference sequence). V shed 0 bases and J shed 6 bases, with 2 bases lying between them. CDR3 sequence: CASSESDGYTF. CDR3 in DNA: TGCGCCAGCAGTGAGTCAGATGGCTACACCTTC.

This clone turned up a few times. The chain links TRBV28 to TRBJ1-6; TRBD1 agrees at 9 bases. This CDR3 spans 14 amino acids. Looked up from germline, CDR1 is MDHEN and CDR2 is SYDVKM. The junction had 5 bases not matched to a gene; V was cut back by 7 bases and J by 7 bases. The CDR3 region has the DNA TGTGCCAGCACTAGACAGGGGGAAAATTCACCCCTCCACTTT. Amino acids: CASTRQGENSPLHF.

This clone showed up just a few times. V and J are TRBV6-2 or TRBV6-3 and TRBJ1-1; 8 bases agree with TRBD1. CDR3 length: 17 amino acids. With 0 bases clipped from V and 5 bases from J, the junction kept 11 bases outside the gene matches. Germline V gene lookup returns CDR1 MNHEY and CDR2 SVGEGT. CDR3 protein: CASSYSYTGTGGTEAFF. CDR3 DNA sequence: TGTGCCAGCAGTTACTCGTACACCGGGACAGGTGGGACTGAAGCTTTCTTT.

This chain connects TRBV28 to TRBJ2-1; TRBD2 aligns across 11 bases. Trimming cost V 6 bases and J 0 bases; bases outside gene matches: 1. The germline V gene has CDR1 MDHEN and CDR2 SYDVKM. The CDR3 spans 15 residues. DNA for the CDR3: TGTGCCAGCAGGGGACTAGCGGTCTCCTACAATGAGCAGTTCTTC. This codes for CASRGLAVSYNEQFF.

The V and J genes are TRBV28 and TRBJ2-1; possibly TRBD2 for D (6 bases). The CDR3 is 16 amino acids. Looked up from germline, CDR1 is MDHEN and CDR2 is SYDVKM. V lost 7 bases, J lost 4 bases, and 20 bases lay in between. CDR3 DNA sequence: TGTGCCAGCACCCCCAATGTGAGGGAGGCGTACAATGAGCAGTTCTTC. Amino acid sequence: CASTPNVREAYNEQFF.

This chain uses TRBV9 with TRBJ2-3, with 10 bases that match TRBD2. Germline assignment: CDR1 SGDLS and CDR2 YYNGEE. This CDR3 has 15 residues. Trimming cost V 3 bases and J 2 bases; bases outside gene matches: 3. Here the CDR3 reads CASSAGTSVTDTQYF. DNA for the CDR3: TGTGCCAGCAGCGCTGGGACTAGCGTCACAGATACGCAGTATTTT.

The rearrangement joins TRBV30 to TRBJ2-2; a possible D gene is TRBD1 (6 bases). This CDR3 is built from 16 residues. Trimming cost V 0 bases and J 7 bases, with 18 bases left between them. Germline CDR1 is GTSNPN and CDR2 is SVGIG (reference sequence). The CDR3 here is CAWSVSPNRAHGELFF. DNA of the CDR3: TGTGCCTGGAGTGTATCCCCAAACAGGGCTCACGGGGAGCTGTTTTTT.

This clone was counted only a few times. V gene TRBV5-1 combines with J gene TRBJ2-6, with D possibly matching TRBD2 (5 bases). The CDR3 length is 15 residues. CDR1 SGHRS and CDR2 YFSETQ come from the germline V gene. V gave up 3 bases and J gave up 0 bases, with 7 bases separating them. CDR3 in DNA: TGCGCCAGCAGCTACGGGGACTCTGGGGCCAACGTCCTGACTTTC. It translates to CASSYGDSGANVLTF.

This clone was recorded at least ten times. This chain uses TRBV5-1 with TRBJ2-2; no definite D call. Trimming cost V 1 base and J 6 bases, with 13 bases left between them. Per the germline V gene, CDR1 is SGHRS and CDR2 is YFSETQ. This CDR3 is built from 15 residues. CDR3 region: CASSLNQNGPGELFF. The CDR3 DNA is TGCGCCAGCAGCTTGAACCAAAACGGCCCCGGGGAGCTGTTTTTT.